This T cell receptor beta chain was sequenced in a study of cytomegalovirus exposure and HLA in healthy donors. CDR1 LNHDA and CDR2 SQIVND come from the germline V gene (reference sequence). V was clipped by 5 bases and J by 6 bases, with 13 bases between them. The CDR3 totals 13 residues. A word on this clone: Its antigen is unidentified.

Study-wide findings and caveats: After further analysis at a later stage, roughly 16,000 TCR beta sequences were associated with HLA alleles at 0.05 false discovery rate.

Amplification used 60 Vbeta primers and 13 Jbeta primers. Measured with immunoSEQ multiplex PCR; TCRdb has only the in-frame clones, and not every one. Of 100,000 to 150,000 clones detected, 70% to 85% appear once; the ten largest clones hold approximately 2.5%. The chain couples TRBV19 to TRBJ1-1; possible D gene TRBD1, 6 bases. Sequences were obtained from PBMCs. The TCR was taken from a man aged 45-65 years in good health and CMV-seronegative. The CDR3 is CASSASPGAEAFF. CDR3 bases: TGTGCCAGTAGTGCGTCCCCAGGGGCTGAAGCTTTCTTT.